Listed here are 8 T cell receptor beta chains from one sample, sequenced in a study of CD8 T cells in Susac syndrome. With random hexamers, roughly 0.45 to 1 ug RNA was reverse transcribed. One entry per CDR3 protein, called by TCRdb with MiXCR from the immunoSEQ multiplex PCR reads. The top ten clones hold about 0.076% of a sample with 130,000 to 150,000 distinct CDR3 sequences, 94% of them seen once. The sequencing sample was made of CD4+ T cells from PBMCs. The receptors derive from a human donor in good health.

The chain joins TRBV5-1 to TRBJ2-1; 7 nucleotides align to TRBD2. With V trimmed by 0 bases and J by 5 bases, 14 bases remained unmatched. The CDR3 is 18 amino acids. Germline V gives CDR1 SGHRS, CDR2 YFSETQ. The CDR3 region has the DNA TGCGCCAGCAGCTTGGGGGGTAGGGAGGGCCTACTAAACAATGAGCAGTTCTTC. Translation gives CASSLGGREGLLNNEQFF.

The chain employs TRBV2 and TRBJ2-2; 9 positions match TRBD2. This CDR3 is built from 15 residues. Per germline, CDR1 SNHLY and CDR2 FYNNEI. V shed 4 bases and J 5 bases; nucleotides not matched to a gene: 5. DNA of the CDR3: TGTGCCAGCAGTGCGGCTAGCGGGACGACCGGGGAGCTGTTTTTT. It codes for CASSAASGTTGELFF.

The chain combines TRBV6-5 with TRBJ2-7; D is ambiguous. Germline loops: CDR1 MNHEY, CDR2 SVGAGI. The V end lost 0 bases, the J end lost 3 bases, and 6 bases lay between the germline ends. The CDR3 is 13 residues long. CDR3 sequence (DNA): TGTGCCAGCAGTTACTCCCCGGACTACGAGCAGTACTTC. Its protein is CASSYSPDYEQYF.

The rearrangement uses TRBV28 and TRBJ1-2, with D perhaps matching TRBD1 (6 bases). Germline CDR1 reads MDHEN; CDR2 reads SYDVKM. The V and J ends lost 8 bases and 10 bases respectively, with 23 bases between them. The CDR3 extends over 14 amino acids. The CDR3: CASLLPGGGRIYTF. Here the CDR3 DNA reads TGTGCCAGCCTACTTCCCGGGGGGGGGCGCATCTACACCTTC.

This chain uses TRBV24-1 with TRBJ1-1, with D unresolved. Trimming took 5 bases from V and 1 from J, leaving 10 bases between them. CDR1 and CDR2 (germline): KGHDR, SFDVKD. The CDR3 sequence is 14 residues long. CDR3 nucleotides: TGTGCCACCAGTGGGGCAGCGCCGAACACTGAAGCTTTCTTT. As protein: CATSGAAPNTEAFF.

Concerning this clonotype itself: A read error may account for a junction end that differs from germline. The chain links TRBV15 to TRBJ2-7; weak D call: TRBD2 (6 bases). Germline CDR1 LNHNV, CDR2 YYDKDF (reference sequence). The CDR3 extends over 15 amino acids. DNA of the CDR3: TGTGCCACCAGCAGAGCGAGCGGGCAGGGCTACGAGCTGTACTTC. It yields the protein CATSRASGQGYELYF. The entire variable domain, with the rest obtained from reference TRBV15 and TRBJ2-7, is as follows: DAMVIQNPRYQVTQFGKPVTLSCSQTLNHNVMYWYQQKSSQAPKLLFHYYDKDFNNEADTPDNFQSRRPNTSFCFLDIRSPGLGDTAMYLCATSRASGQGYELYFGPGTRLTVT.

The V call is TRBV7-6, the J call TRBJ2-5, with TRBD2 identical over 9 bases. The CDR3 totals 16 residues. Losses at the gene ends were 1 base for V and 5 bases for J; bases not matched to a gene: 8. Germline CDR1 reads SGHVS; CDR2 reads FNYEAQ. The CDR3 DNA is TGTGCCAGCAGCTTAGTAGAATTAGCGGGAGTGGAGACCCAGTACTTC. Its translation is CASSLVELAGVETQYF. Filled out from reference TRBV7-6 and TRBJ2-5, the complete variable domain reads GAGVSQSPRYKVTKRGQDVALRCDPISGHVSLYWYRQALGQGPEFLTYFNYEAQQDKSGLPNDRFSAERPEGSISTLTIQRTEQRDSAMYRCASSLVELAGVETQYFGPGTRLLVL.

The chain is built from TRBV3-1 and TRBJ2-5, with D perhaps matching TRBD1 or TRBD2 (5 bases each). The germline V and J ends were trimmed by 4 bases and 0 bases, with 15 bases remaining between them. The germline CDR1 and CDR2 sequences are LGHDT and YNNKEL (reference sequence). This CDR3 contains 16 residues. As DNA, the CDR3 is TGTGCCAGCAGCCTTCCCCGGGGACCGCACCAAGAGACCCAGTACTTC. Its translation is CASSLPRGPHQETQYF.